These 4 T cell receptor beta chains were all obtained from the same sample, sequenced in a study of OX40 agonist ivuxolimab in advanced cancers. Profiled with immunoSEQ multiplex PCR; TCRdb holds only in-frame clones, not every one. This table holds about 42,000 clones, 70% to 90% found once. This specimen was CD4+ or CD8+ T cells sorted from blood, taken in a trial of the OX40 agonist ivuxolimab. Receptors were obtained from an adult with an advanced solid tumor such as melanoma, head and neck, liver or kidney cancer.

The genes are TRBV12-5 and TRBJ2-2; D unclear. The germline V and J ends were trimmed by 2 bases and 4 bases, with 11 bases remaining between them. The germline CDR1 and CDR2 sequences are LGHNT and FRNRAP. CDR3 size: 15 residues. The DNA for the CDR3 is TGTGCTAGTGGTTTGATGGTCGACGGCACCGGGGAGCTGTTTTTT. It encodes CASGLMVDGTGELFF.

This clone has a single count. The chain links TRBV29-1 to TRBJ1-2; D is unresolved. The CDR3 spans 14 residues. CDR1 and CDR2 (germline): SQVTM, ANQGSEA. V lost 0 bases to trimming and J lost 2 bases, with 10 bases between them. CDR3 loop: CSVEDGTGNYGYTF. CDR3 DNA sequence: TGCAGCGTTGAAGACGGTACGGGAAACTATGGCTACACCTTC.

J is TRBJ1-4 and V is TRBV14; no definite D call. V lost 2 bases to trimming and J lost 0 bases, with 13 bases between them. CDR1 SGHDN and CDR2 FVKESK come from the germline V gene. This CDR3 region has 17 residues. The chain's CDR3 is CASSQSRVLPTNEKLFF. CDR3 nucleotide sequence: TGTGCCAGCAGCCAATCGAGGGTCCTACCAACTAATGAAAAACTGTTTTTT.

The chain uses TRBV2 and TRBJ1-6; the D is unclear. V lost 6 bases and J 0 bases, leaving 12 bases between the germline ends. The CDR3 totals 16 residues. The germline CDR1 and CDR2 sequences are SNHLY and FYNNEI. In nucleotides, the CDR3 is TGTGCCAGCAGAGACCCGGGGAGCTCCTATAATTCACCCCTCCACTTT. This codes for CASRDPGSSYNSPLHF.